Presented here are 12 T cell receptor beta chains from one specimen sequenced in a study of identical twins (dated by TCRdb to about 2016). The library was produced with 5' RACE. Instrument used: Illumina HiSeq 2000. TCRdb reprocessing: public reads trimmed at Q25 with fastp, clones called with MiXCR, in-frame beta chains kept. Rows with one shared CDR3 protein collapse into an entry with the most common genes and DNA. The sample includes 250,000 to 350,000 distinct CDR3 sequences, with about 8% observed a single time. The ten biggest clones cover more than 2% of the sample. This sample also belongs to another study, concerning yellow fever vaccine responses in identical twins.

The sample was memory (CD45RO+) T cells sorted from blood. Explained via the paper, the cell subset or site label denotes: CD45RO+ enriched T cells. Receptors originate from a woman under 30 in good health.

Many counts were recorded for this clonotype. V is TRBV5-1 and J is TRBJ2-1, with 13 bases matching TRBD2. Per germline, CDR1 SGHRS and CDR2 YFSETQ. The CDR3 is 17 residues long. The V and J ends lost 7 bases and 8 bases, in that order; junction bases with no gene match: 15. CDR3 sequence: CASEDREGLAGSHEQFF. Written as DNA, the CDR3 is TGCGCCAGCGAGGACAGGGAGGGACTAGCGGGATCGCATGAGCAGTTCTTC.

This CDR3 is CASSRDGGANTGELFF. In DNA, the CDR3 is TGTGCCAGCAGCCGAGACGGGGGGGCGAACACCGGGGAGCTGTTTTTT. V and J are TRBV4-2 and TRBJ2-2; TRBD2 matches at 8 bases. The germline CDR1 and CDR2 sequences are LGHNA and YNFKEQ. Trimming cost V 4 bases and J 0 bases; bases outside gene matches: 4. This CDR3 region has 16 residues.

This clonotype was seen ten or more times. CDR3 sequence: CASSRISTDTQYF. For the CDR3, the DNA is TGTGCCAGCAGCCGAATTAGCACAGATACGCAGTATTTT. The rearrangement links TRBV14 to TRBJ2-3, with D unclear. V lost 4 bases and J 0 bases, leaving 5 bases between the germline ends. The length of the CDR3 is 13 residues. Germline lookup yields CDR1 SGHDN and CDR2 FVKESK.

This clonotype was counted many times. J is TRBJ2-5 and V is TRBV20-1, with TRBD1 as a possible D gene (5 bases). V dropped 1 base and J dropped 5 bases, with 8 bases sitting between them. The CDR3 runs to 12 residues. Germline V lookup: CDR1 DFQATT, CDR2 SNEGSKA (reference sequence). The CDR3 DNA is TGCAGTGCTAGAGTCAGGGTGGAGACCCAGTACTTC. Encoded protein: CSARVRVETQYF.

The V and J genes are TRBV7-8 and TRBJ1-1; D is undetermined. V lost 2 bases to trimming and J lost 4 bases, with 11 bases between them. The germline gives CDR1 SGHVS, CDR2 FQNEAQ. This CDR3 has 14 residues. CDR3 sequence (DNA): TGTGCCAGCAGCTTACAGAGTTGGGGCACTGAAGCTTTCTTT. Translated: CASSLQSWGTEAFF.

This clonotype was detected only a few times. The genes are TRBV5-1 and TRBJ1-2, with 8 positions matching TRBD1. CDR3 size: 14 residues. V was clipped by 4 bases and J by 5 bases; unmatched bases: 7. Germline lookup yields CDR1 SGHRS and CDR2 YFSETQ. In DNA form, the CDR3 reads TGCGCCAGCAGCCAGGACAGGGCCGTATATGGCTACACCTTC. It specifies CASSQDRAVYGYTF. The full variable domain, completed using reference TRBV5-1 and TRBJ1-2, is KAGVTQTPRYLIKTRGQQVTLSCSPISGHRSVSWYQQTPGQGLQFLFEYFSETQRNKGNFPGRFSGRQFSNSRSEMNVSTLELGDSALYLCASSQDRAVYGYTFGSGTRLTVV.

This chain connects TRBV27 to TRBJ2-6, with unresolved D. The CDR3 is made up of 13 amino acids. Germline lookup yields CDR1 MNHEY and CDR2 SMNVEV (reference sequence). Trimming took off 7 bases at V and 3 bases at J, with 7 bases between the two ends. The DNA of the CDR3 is TGTGCCAGCATGCCCGTTGGGGCCAACGTCCTGACTTTC. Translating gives CASMPVGANVLTF.

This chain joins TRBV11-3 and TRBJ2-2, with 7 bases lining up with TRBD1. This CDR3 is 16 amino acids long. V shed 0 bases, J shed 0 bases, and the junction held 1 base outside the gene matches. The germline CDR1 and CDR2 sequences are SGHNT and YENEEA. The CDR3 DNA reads TGTGCCAGCAGCTTAGAAGGGGGCGCGAACACCGGGGAGCTGTTTTTT. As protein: CASSLEGGANTGELFF. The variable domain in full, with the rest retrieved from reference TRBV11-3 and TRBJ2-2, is EAGVVQSPRYKIIEKKQPVAFWCNPISGHNTLYWYLQNLGQGPELLIRYENEEAVDDSQLPKDRFSAERLKGVDSTLKIQPAELGDSAVYLCASSLEGGANTGELFFGEGSRLTVL.

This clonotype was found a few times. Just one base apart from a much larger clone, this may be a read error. Here the CDR3 DNA reads TGTGCCAGCAGTGAGACGAACACCGGGGAGCTGTTTTTT. Amino acid sequence: CASSETNTGELFF. The V gene is TRBV12-3 or TRBV12-4, the J gene TRBJ2-2; no clear D. This CDR3 region has 13 residues. V was shortened by 5 bases and J by 0 bases, with 4 bases between the two germline ends.

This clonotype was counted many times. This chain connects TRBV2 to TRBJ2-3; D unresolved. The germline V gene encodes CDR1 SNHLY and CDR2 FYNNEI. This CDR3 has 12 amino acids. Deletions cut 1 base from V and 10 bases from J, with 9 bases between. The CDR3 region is CASSEEGFAQYF. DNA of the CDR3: TGTGCCAGCAGTGAAGAGGGTTTCGCGCAGTATTTT. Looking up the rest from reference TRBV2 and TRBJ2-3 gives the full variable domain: EPEVTQTPSHQVTQMGQEVILRCVPISNHLYFYWYRQILGQKVEFLVSFYNNEISEKSEIFDDQFSVERPDGSNFTLKIRSTKLEDSAMYFCASSEEGFAQYFGPGTRLTVL.

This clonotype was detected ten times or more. The CDR3: CSARGQESSYEQYV. The CDR3 nucleotides read TGCAGTGCTAGAGGCCAGGAAAGCTCCTACGAGCAGTACGTC. The V and J genes are TRBV20-1 and TRBJ2-7; D call uncertain. Germline V gene lookup returns CDR1 DFQATT and CDR2 SNEGSKA (reference sequence). This CDR3 spans 14 amino acids. The V gene lost 1 base and the J gene lost 0 bases, with 10 bases spanning the gap.

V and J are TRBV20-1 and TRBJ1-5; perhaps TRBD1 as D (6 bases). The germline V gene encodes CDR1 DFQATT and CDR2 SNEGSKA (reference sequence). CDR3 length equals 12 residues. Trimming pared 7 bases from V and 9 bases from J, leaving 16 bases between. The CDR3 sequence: CSVAAGGAPQHF. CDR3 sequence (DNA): TGCAGTGTTGCAGCGGGGGGGGCGCCCCAGCATTTT.